A selection of T cell receptor beta chains follows, all from one sample in a study of regulatory T cells in long-lasting Graves disease. TCRdb re-called the multiplex PCR reads with MiXCR, one entry per CDR3 protein. The sample has some 470,000 distinct CDR3 sequences, 20% to 25% seen once. Specimen: peripheral blood mononuclear cells (PBMCs), collected when the disease was refractory, from a patient treated with antithyroid drugs. These receptors were taken from a female donor with Graves disease. Each CDR3 is given with its conserved first and last residue. D genes are given only for firm matches. Clone size is not always given. Where it is, it says once, few, many or a class for expanded clones.

j_gene: TRBJ2-6
abundance: NA
d_gene: NA
v_gene: TRBV19
CDR3aa: CASSVVRVSGANVLTF
CDR3nt: TGTGCCAGTAGTGTGGTCAGGGTCTCTGGGGCCAACGTCCTGACTTTC

j_gene: TRBJ2-7
abundance: many
d_gene: NA
v_gene: TRBV7-2
CDR3aa: CASSLGGLARNEQYF
CDR3nt: TGTGCCAGCAGCTTAGGCGGTCTAGCGAGAAACGAGCAGTACTTC

j_gene: TRBJ2-5
abundance: NA
d_gene: TRBD1
v_gene: TRBV28
CDR3aa: CASSFLGGTQETQYF
CDR3nt: TGTGCCAGCAGTTTCCTAGGGGGCACCCAAGAGACCCAGTACTTC

j_gene: TRBJ2-7
abundance: NA
d_gene: NA
v_gene: TRBV6-2/TRBV6-3
CDR3aa: CASSQTGNNRFSAPLYEQYF
CDR3nt: TGTGCCAGCAGTCAAACCGGTAACAACCGTTTCTCGGCGCCTCTCTACGAGCAGTACTTC

j_gene: TRBJ2-5
abundance: many
d_gene: NA
v_gene: TRBV2
CDR3aa: CASTEETQYF
CDR3nt: TGTGCCAGCACAGAAGAGACCCAGTACTTC

j_gene: TRBJ2-7
abundance: few
d_gene: TRBD1
v_gene: TRBV7-2
CDR3aa: CASSLREQGGEQYF
CDR3nt: TGTGCCAGCAGCTTAAGGGAACAGGGGGGCGAGCAGTACTTC

j_gene: TRBJ2-5
abundance: many
d_gene: TRBD1
v_gene: TRBV10-3
CDR3aa: CAISTDRAETQYF
CDR3nt: TGTGCCATCAGTACCGACAGGGCCGAGACCCAGTACTTC

j_gene: TRBJ2-5
abundance: NA
d_gene: NA
v_gene: TRBV4-3
CDR3aa: CASSQSGSRGETQYF
CDR3nt: TGCGCCAGCAGCCAATCGGGATCTAGGGGAGAGACCCAGTACTTC

j_gene: TRBJ2-5
abundance: many
d_gene: TRBD1
v_gene: TRBV29-1
CDR3aa: CSVELRGQGAKTQYF
CDR3nt: TGCAGCGTCGAATTGAGAGGACAGGGGGCGAAGACCCAGTACTTC

j_gene: TRBJ1-1
abundance: NA
d_gene: TRBD1
v_gene: TRBV30
CDR3aa: CAWRTGALEAFF
CDR3nt: TGTGCCTGGCGAACAGGGGCCTTAGAAGCTTTCTTT

j_gene: TRBJ2-5
abundance: many
d_gene: TRBD1
v_gene: TRBV28
CDR3aa: CASSDTPGQGASETQYF
CDR3nt: TGTGCCAGCAGCGATACTCCGGGACAGGGGGCCTCAGAGACCCAGTACTTC

j_gene: TRBJ1-1
abundance: NA
d_gene: TRBD1
v_gene: TRBV5-1
CDR3aa: CASSLARQGEDEAFF
CDR3nt: TGCGCCAGCAGCTTGGCCCGACAGGGTGAGGATGAAGCTTTCTTT

j_gene: TRBJ2-7
abundance: NA
d_gene: NA
v_gene: TRBV9
CDR3aa: CASSVSYSSPYEQYF
CDR3nt: TGTGCCAGCAGCGTATCCTACAGTAGTCCCTACGAGCAGTACTTC

j_gene: TRBJ2-1
abundance: NA
d_gene: NA
v_gene: TRBV7-8
CDR3aa: CASSFFLAHEQFF
CDR3nt: TGTGCCAGCAGCTTCTTCCTAGCCCATGAGCAGTTCTTC

j_gene: TRBJ2-5
abundance: many
d_gene: TRBD1
v_gene: TRBV20-1
CDR3aa: CSASYPIPGTGGAKTQYF
CDR3nt: TGCAGTGCTAGCTACCCCATTCCCGGGACAGGGGGCGCAAAGACCCAGTACTTC

j_gene: TRBJ1-2
abundance: NA
d_gene: TRBD1
v_gene: TRBV6-2/TRBV6-3
CDR3aa: CASSYSLTGDYGYTF
CDR3nt: TGTGCCAGCAGTTACTCTTTGACAGGGGACTATGGCTACACCTTC

j_gene: TRBJ2-7
abundance: many
d_gene: TRBD1
v_gene: TRBV30
CDR3aa: CAWSPTGGSEQYF
CDR3nt: TGTGCCTGGAGTCCTACAGGGGGGAGCGAGCAGTACTTC

j_gene: TRBJ2-3
abundance: few
d_gene: NA
v_gene: TRBV28
CDR3aa: CASNLRGTRTDTQYF
CDR3nt: TGTGCCAGCAACCTCCGGGGGACCCGCACAGATACGCAGTATTTT

j_gene: TRBJ2-7
abundance: many
d_gene: TRBD1
v_gene: TRBV7-8
CDR3aa: CASSLWTGPSYEQYF
CDR3nt: TGTGCCAGCAGCCTGTGGACAGGGCCCTCCTACGAGCAGTACTTC

j_gene: TRBJ1-5
abundance: NA
d_gene: NA
v_gene: TRBV28
CDR3aa: CASSLVALQGNQPQHF
CDR3nt: TGTGCCAGCAGTTTGGTGGCCCTTCAGGGCAATCAGCCCCAGCATTTT

j_gene: TRBJ2-7
abundance: NA
d_gene: TRBD2
v_gene: TRBV4-3
CDR3aa: CASSQDSSGSYEQYF
CDR3nt: TGCGCCAGCAGCCAAGATTCTAGCGGGAGTTACGAGCAGTACTTC

j_gene: TRBJ1-2
abundance: many
d_gene: NA
v_gene: TRBV6-1
CDR3aa: CASIWGGSVGYTF
CDR3nt: TGTGCCAGCATATGGGGGGGAAGTGTGGGCTACACCTTC